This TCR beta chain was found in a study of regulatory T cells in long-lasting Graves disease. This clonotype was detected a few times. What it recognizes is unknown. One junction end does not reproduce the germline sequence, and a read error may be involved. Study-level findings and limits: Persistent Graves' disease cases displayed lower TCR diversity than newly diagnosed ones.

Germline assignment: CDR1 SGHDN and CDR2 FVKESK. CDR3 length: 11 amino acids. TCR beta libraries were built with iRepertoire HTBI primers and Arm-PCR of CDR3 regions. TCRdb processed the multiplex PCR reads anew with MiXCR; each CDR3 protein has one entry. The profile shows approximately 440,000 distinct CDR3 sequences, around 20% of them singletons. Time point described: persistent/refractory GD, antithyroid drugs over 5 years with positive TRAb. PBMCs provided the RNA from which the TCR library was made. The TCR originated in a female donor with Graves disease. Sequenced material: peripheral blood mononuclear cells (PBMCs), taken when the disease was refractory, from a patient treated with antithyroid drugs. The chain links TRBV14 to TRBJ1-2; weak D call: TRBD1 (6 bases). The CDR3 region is CASSQGRQAAF. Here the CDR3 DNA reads TGTGCCAGCAGCCAAGGCAGACAGGCCGCCTTC.